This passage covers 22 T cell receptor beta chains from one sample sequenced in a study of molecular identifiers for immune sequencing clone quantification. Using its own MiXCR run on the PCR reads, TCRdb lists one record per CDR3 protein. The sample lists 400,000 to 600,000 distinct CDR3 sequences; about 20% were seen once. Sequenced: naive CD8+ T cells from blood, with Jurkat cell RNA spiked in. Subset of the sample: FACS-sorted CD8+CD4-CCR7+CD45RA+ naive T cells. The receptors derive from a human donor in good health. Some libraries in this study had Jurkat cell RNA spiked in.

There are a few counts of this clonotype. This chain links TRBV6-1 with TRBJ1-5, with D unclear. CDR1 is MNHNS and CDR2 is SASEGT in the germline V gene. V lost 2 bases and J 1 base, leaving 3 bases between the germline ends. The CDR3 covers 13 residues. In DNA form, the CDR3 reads TGTGCCAGCAGTGAACGGAGCAATCAGCCCCAGCATTTT. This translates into CASSERSNQPQHF.

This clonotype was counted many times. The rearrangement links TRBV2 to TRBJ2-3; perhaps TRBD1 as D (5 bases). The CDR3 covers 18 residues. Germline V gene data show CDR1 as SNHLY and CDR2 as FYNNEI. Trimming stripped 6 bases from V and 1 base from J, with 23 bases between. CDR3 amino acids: CASSTPSAAGIRTDTQYF. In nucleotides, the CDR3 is TGTGCCAGCAGCACCCCATCCGCAGCAGGGATCCGCACAGATACGCAGTATTTT.

The CDR3 DNA reads as TGTGCCAGCAGCGACCCCAACAGCAACGAGCAGTACTTC. Amino acid sequence: CASSDPNSNEQYF. The rearrangement links TRBV7-9 to TRBJ2-7; unclear D gene. V was cut by 5 bases and J by 5 bases, with 13 bases left in between. The CDR3 runs 13 residues. Germline loops: CDR1 SEHNR, CDR2 FQNEAQ (reference sequence).

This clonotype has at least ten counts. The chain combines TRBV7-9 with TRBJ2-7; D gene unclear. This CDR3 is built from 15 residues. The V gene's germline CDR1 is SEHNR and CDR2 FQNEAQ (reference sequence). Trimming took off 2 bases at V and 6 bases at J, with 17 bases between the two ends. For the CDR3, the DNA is TGTGCCAGCAGCTTAATGTCGGAATGGTCGGGCGAGCAGTACTTC. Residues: CASSLMSEWSGEQYF.

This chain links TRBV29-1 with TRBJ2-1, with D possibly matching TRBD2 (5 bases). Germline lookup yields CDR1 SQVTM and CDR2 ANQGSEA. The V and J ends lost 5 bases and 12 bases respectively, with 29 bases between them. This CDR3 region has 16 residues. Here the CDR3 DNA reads TGCAGCGTTATGCTCTATTCGGACTTTCTAACCAGTATGCAGTTCTTC. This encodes CSVMLYSDFLTSMQFF.

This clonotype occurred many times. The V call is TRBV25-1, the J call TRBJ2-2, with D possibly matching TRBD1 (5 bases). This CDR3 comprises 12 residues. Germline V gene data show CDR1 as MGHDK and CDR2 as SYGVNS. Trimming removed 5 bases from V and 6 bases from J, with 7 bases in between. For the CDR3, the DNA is TGTGCCAGCAGTTCGACAGCCGGGGAGCTGTTTTTT. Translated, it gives CASSSTAGELFF.

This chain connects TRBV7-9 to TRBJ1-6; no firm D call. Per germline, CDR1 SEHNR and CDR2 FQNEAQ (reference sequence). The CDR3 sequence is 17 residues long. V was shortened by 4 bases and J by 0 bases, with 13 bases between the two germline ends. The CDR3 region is CASSSSGSFSYNSPLHF. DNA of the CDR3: TGTGCCAGCAGCTCCTCAGGAAGCTTCTCCTATAATTCACCCCTCCACTTT.

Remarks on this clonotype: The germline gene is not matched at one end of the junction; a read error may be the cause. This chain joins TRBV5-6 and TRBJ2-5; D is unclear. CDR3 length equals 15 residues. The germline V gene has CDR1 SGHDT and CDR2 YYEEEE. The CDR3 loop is CVSSPSTQYQETQYF. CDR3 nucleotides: TGTGTCAGCAGCCCCTCAACACAGTACCAAGAGACTCAGTACTTC.

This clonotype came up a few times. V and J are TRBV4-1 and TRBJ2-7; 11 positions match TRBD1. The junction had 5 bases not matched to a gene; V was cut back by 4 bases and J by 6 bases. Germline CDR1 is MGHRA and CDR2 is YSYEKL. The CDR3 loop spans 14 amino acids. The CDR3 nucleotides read TGCGCCAGCAGCCTTCGGACAGGGGGCTCCGAGCAGTACTTC. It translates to CASSLRTGGSEQYF.

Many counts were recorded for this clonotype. For the CDR3, the DNA is TGCGCCAGCAGCCCAGTCCTTTTTGAGCCCCAGCATTTT. It translates to CASSPVLFEPQHF. V and J are TRBV4-3 and TRBJ1-5; no firm D call. This CDR3 has 13 amino acids. The germline gives CDR1 LGHNA, CDR2 YSLEER. The germline V and J ends were trimmed by 4 bases and 8 bases, with 12 bases remaining between them.

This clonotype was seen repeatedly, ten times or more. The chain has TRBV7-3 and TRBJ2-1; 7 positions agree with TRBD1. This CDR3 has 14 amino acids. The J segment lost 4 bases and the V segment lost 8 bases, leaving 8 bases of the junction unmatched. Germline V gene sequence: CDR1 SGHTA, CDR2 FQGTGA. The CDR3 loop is CASGKQGLYNEQFF. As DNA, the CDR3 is TGTGCCAGCGGAAAACAGGGGTTATACAATGAGCAGTTCTTC.

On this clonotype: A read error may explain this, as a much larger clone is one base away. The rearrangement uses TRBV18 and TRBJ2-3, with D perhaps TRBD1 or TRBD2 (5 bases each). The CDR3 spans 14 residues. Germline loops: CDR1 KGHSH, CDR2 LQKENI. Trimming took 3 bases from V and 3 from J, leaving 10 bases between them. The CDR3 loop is CASSPIGETDTQYF. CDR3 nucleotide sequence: TGTGCCAGCTCACCCATAGGGGAGACAGATACGCAGTATTTT.

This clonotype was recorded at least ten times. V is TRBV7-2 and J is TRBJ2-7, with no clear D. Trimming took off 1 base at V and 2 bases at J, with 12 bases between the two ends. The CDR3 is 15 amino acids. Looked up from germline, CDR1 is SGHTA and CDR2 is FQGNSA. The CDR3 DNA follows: TGTGCCAGCAGCTTAGGGAGATTCATCACCTACGAGCAGTACTTC. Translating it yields CASSLGRFITYEQYF.

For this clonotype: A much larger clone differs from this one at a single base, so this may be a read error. Here the CDR3 reads CAGSRGTGWSNQPQHF. CDR3 coding DNA: TGTGCCGGCAGTCGCGGGACAGGTTGGAGCAATCAGCCCCAGCATTTT. The chain has TRBV28 and TRBJ1-5; TRBD1 matches at 8 bases. The CDR3 spans 16 residues. Germline values: CDR1 MDHEN, CDR2 SYDVKM.

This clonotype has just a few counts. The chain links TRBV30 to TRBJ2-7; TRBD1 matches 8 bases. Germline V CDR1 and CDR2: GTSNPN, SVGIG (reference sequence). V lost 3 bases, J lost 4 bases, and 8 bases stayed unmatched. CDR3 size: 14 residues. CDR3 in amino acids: CAWRETGERYEQYF. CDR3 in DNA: TGTGCCTGGAGGGAGACAGGGGAGCGATACGAGCAGTACTTC.

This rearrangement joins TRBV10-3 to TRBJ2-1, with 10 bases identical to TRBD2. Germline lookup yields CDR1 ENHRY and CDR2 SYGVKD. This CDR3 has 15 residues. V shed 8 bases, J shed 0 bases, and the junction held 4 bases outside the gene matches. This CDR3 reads CAIWASGSSYNEQFF. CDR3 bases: TGTGCCATCTGGGCTAGCGGGAGCTCCTACAATGAGCAGTTCTTC.

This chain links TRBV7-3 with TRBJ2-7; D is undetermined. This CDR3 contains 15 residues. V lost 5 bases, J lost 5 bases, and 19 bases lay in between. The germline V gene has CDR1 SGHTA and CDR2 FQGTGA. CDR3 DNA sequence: TGTGCCAGCAGCCCTCTGGCAGCCGAACCCCACGAGCAGTACTTC. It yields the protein CASSPLAAEPHEQYF. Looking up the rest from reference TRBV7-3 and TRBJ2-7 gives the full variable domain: GAGVSQTPSNKVTEKGKYVELRCDPISGHTALYWYRQSLGQGPEFLIYFQGTGAADDSGLPNDRFFAVRPEGSVSTLKIQRTERGDSAVYLCASSPLAAEPHEQYFGPGTRLTVT.

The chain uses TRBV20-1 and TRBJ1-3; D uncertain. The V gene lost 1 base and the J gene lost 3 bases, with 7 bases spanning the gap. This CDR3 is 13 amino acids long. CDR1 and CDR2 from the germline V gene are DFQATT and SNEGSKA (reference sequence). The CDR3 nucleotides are TGCAGTGCTAGAGTGCCGGATGGAAACACCATATATTTT. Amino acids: CSARVPDGNTIYF.

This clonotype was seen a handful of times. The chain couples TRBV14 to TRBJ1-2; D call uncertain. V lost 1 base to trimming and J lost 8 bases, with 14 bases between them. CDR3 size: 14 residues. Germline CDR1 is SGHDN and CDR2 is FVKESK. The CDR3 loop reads CASSQVLLGEGYTF. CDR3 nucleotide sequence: TGTGCCAGCAGCCAAGTGCTTCTGGGTGAAGGCTACACCTTC.

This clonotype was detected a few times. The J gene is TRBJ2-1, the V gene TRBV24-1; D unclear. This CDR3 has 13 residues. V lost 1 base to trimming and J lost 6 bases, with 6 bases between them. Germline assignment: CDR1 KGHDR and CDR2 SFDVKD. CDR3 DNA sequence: TGTGCCACCAGTGATTTCAACAGCAATGAGCAGTTCTTC. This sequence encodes CATSDFNSNEQFF.

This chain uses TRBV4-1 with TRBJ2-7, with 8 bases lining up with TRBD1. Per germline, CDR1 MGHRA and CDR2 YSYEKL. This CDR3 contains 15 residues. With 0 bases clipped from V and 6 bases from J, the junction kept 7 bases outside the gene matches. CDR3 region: CASSQEDRAPIEQYF. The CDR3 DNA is TGCGCCAGCAGCCAAGAGGACAGGGCCCCAATCGAGCAGTACTTC.

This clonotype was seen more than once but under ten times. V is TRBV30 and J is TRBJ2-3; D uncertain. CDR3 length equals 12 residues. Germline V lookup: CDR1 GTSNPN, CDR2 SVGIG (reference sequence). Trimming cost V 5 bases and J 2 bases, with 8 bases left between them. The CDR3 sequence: CAWEKFTDTQYF. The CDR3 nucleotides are TGTGCCTGGGAAAAATTCACAGATACGCAGTATTTT.